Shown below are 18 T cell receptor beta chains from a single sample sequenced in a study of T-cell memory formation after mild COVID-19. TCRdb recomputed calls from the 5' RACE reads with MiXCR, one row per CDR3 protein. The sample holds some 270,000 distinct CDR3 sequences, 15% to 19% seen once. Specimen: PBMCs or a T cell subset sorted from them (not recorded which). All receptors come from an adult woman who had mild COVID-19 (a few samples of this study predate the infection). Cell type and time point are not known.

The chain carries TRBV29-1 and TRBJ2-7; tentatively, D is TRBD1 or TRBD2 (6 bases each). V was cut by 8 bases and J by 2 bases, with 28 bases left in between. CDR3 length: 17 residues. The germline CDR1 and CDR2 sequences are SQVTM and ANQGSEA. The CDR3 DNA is TGCAGCTCTCTGTGTGTTGAATCAGGGGAGGAAACCTACGAGCAGTACTTC. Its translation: CSSLCVESGEETYEQYF.

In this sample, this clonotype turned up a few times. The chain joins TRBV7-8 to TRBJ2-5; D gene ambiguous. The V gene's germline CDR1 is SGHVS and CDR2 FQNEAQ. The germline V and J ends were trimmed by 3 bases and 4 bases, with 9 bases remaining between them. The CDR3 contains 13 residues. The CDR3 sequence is CASSLGVRETQYF. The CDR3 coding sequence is TGTGCCAGCAGCTTGGGCGTCCGAGAGACCCAGTACTTC.

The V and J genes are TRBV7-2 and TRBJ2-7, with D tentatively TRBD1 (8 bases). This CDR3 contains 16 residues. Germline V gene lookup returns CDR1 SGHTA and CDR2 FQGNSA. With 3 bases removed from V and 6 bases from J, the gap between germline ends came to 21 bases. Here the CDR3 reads CASSLGGGQVSGEQYF. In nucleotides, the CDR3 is TGTGCCAGCAGCTTGGGGGGGGGACAGGTGTCTGGCGAGCAGTACTTC.

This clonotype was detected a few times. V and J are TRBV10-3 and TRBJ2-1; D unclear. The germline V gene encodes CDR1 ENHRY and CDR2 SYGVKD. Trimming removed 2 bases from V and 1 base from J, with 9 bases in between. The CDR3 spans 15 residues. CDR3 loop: CAISEVLISYNEQFF. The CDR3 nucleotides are TGTGCCATCAGTGAGGTGCTCATATCCTACAATGAGCAGTTCTTC.

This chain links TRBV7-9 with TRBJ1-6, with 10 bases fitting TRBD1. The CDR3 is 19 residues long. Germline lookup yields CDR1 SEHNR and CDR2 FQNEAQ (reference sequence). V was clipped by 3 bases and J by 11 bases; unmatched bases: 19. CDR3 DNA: TGTGCCAGCAGCTTCAGTCGGGACAGGGGTTTAATTTTTCATCCACCCCTCCACTTT. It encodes CASSFSRDRGLIFHPPLHF.

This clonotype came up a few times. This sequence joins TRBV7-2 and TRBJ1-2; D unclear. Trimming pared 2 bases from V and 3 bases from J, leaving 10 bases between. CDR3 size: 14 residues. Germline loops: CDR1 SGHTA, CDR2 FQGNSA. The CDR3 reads CASSLRNGDYGYTF. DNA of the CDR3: TGTGCCAGCAGCTTAAGAAACGGTGACTATGGCTACACCTTC.

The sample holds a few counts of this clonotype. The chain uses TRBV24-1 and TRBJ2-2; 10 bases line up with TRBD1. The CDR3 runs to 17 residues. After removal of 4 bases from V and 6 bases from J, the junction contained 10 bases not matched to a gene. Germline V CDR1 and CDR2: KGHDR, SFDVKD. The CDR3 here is CATSEPTGGYQAGELFF. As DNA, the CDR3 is TGTGCCACCAGTGAGCCGACAGGGGGCTACCAGGCCGGGGAGCTGTTTTTT.

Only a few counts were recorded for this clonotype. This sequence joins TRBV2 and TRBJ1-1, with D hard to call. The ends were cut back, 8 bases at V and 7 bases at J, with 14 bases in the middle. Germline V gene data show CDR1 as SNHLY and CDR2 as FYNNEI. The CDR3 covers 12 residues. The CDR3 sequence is CASGRQPLEAFF. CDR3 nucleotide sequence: TGTGCCAGCGGGCGACAACCGCTTGAAGCTTTCTTT.

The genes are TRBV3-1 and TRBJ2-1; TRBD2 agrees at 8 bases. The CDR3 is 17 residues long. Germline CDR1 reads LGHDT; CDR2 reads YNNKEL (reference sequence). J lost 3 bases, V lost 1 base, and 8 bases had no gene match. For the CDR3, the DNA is TGTGCCAGCAGCCAAGGATTCGGCGGGGGGAACTACAATGAGCAGTTCTTC. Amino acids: CASSQGFGGGNYNEQFF.

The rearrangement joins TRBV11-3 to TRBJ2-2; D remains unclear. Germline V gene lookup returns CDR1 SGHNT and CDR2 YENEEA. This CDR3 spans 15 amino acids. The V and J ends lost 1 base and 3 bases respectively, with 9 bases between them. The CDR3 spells CASSLGLSYTGELFF. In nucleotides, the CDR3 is TGTGCCAGCAGCTTAGGACTCTCCTACACCGGGGAGCTGTTTTTT.

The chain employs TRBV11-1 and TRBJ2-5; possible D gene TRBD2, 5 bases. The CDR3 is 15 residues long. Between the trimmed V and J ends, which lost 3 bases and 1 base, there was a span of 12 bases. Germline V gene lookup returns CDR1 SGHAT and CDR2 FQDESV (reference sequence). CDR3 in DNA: TGTGCCAGCAGCTTGGATCCTGGAGGCCAAGAGACCCAGTACTTC. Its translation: CASSLDPGGQETQYF. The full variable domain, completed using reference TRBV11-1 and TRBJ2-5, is EAEVAQSPRYKITEKSQAVAFWCDPISGHATLYWYRQILGQGPELLVQFQDESVVDDSQLPKDRFSAERLKGVDSTLKIQPAELGDSAMYLCASSLDPGGQETQYFGPGTRLLVL.

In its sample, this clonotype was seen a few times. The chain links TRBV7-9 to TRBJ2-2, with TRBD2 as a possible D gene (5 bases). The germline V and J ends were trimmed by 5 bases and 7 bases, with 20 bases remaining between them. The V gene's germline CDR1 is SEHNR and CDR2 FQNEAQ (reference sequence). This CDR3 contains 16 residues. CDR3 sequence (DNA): TGTGCCAGCAGCCTGAGGAAGAAGGACTTCAGCGGGGAGCTGTTTTTT. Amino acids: CASSLRKKDFSGELFF.

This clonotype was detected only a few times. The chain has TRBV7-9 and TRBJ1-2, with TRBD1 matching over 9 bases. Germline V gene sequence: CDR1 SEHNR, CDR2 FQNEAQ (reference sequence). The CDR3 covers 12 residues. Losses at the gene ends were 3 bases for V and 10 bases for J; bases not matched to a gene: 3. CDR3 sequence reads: CASSLGQGDYTF. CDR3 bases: TGTGCCAGCAGCTTGGGACAGGGAGACTACACCTTC.

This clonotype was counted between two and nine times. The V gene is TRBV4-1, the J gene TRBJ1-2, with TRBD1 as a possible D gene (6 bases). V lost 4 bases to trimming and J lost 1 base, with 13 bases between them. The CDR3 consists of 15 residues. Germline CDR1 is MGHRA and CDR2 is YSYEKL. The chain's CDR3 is CASSRVEDSNYGYTF. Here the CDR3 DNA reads TGCGCCAGCAGCCGCGTAGAGGACAGTAACTATGGCTACACCTTC.

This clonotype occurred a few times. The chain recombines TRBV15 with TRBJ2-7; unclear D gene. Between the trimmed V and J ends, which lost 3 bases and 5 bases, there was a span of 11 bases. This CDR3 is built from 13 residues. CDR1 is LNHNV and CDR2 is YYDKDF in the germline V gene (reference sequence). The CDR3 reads CATSRVKGHEQYF. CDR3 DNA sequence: TGTGCCACCAGCAGGGTGAAGGGTCACGAGCAGTACTTC.

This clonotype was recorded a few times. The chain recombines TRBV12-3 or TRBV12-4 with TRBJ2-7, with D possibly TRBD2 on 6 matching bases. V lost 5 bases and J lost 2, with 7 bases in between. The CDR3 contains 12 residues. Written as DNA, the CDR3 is TGTGCCAGCAGTACGGGGGCCTACGAGCAGTACTTC. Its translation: CASSTGAYEQYF.

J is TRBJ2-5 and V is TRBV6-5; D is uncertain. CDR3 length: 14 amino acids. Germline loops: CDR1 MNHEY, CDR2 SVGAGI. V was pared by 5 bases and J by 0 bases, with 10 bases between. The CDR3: CASSELGYQETQYF. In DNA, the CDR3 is TGTGCCAGCAGTGAGCTAGGCTACCAAGAGACCCAGTACTTC.

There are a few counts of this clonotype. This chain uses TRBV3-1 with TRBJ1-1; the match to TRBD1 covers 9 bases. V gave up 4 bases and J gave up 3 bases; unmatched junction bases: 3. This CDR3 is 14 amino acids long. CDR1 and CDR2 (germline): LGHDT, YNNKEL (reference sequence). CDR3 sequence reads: CASSPRDRDTEAFF. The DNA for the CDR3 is TGTGCCAGCAGCCCCCGGGACAGGGACACTGAAGCTTTCTTT.